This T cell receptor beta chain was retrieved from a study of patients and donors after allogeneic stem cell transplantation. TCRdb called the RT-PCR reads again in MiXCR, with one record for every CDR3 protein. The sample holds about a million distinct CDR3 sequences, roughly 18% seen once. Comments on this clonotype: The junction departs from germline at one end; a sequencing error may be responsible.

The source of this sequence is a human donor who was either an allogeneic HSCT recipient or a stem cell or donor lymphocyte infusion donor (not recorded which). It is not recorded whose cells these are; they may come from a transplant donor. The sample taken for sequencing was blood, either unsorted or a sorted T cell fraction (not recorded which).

The CDR3 bases are TGTGCCAGCAGATTAGCGGGGGGGCACACCTACGAGCAGTACTTC. The encoded protein is CASRLAGGHTYEQYF. This chain links TRBV12-3 or TRBV12-4 with TRBJ2-7, with 11 positions matching TRBD2. The CDR3 runs 15 residues.